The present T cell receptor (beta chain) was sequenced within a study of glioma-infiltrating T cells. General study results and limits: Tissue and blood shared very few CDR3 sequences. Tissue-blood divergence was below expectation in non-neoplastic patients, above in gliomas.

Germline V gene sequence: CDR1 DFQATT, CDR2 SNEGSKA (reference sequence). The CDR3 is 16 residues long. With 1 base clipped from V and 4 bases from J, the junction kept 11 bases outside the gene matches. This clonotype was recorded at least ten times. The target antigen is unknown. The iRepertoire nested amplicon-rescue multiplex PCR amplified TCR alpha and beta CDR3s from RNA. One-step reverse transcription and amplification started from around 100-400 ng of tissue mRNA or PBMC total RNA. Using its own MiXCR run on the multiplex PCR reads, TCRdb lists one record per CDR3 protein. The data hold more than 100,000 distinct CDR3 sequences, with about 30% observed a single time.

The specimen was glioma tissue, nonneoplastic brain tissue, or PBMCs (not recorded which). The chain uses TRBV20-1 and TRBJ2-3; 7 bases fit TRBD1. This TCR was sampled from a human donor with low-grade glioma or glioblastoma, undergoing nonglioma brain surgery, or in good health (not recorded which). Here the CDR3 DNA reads TGCAGTGCTAGAGTTTCCGCTAGGGACAGTTCAGATACGCAGTATTTT. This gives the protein CSARVSARDSSDTQYF.